These T cell receptor beta chains were read from a single sample in a study of beta chain features in type 1 diabetes. The table came from immunoSEQ multiplex PCR; TCRdb's copy has only in-frame clones and leaves some out. Found here are approximately 250,000 clones, over 8.5% of them singletons; the top ten hold around 0.031%. Input material: naive CD4+ T cells from blood. All receptors derive from a woman under 30 in good health. Both conserved end residues are trimmed from each CDR3. The order of the fields is J gene, V gene, CDR3 protein.

j_call: TRBJ1-2; v_call: TRBV6-1; cdr3_aa: ASSEGTGAYGYT
j_call: TRBJ1-2; v_call: TRBV29-1; cdr3_aa: SVGQGQGYT
j_call: TRBJ2-3; v_call: TRBV9; cdr3_aa: ASSASGLAFTDTQY
j_call: TRBJ2-1; v_call: TRBV5-1; cdr3_aa: ASSPLQGYNEQF
j_call: TRBJ1-5; v_call: TRBV7-2; cdr3_aa: ASTGVNQPQH
j_call: TRBJ2-3; v_call: TRBV5-4; cdr3_aa: ASSFLAPDTQY
j_call: TRBJ2-7; v_call: TRBV5-1; cdr3_aa: ASTRTGAEEQY
j_call: TRBJ1-2; v_call: TRBV25-1; cdr3_aa: ASRARDRGAGSGYT
j_call: TRBJ2-3; v_call: TRBV6-1; cdr3_aa: ASSEIWGADTQY
j_call: .; v_call: TRBV5-1; cdr3_aa: ASSLGDLGGETQY
j_call: TRBJ2-5; v_call: TRBV18; cdr3_aa: ASSPTSGSAETQY
j_call: TRBJ2-1; v_call: TRBV7-2; cdr3_aa: ASNGGGVYNEQF
j_call: TRBJ1-6; v_call: TRBV6-5; cdr3_aa: ASSYRQGVRDSPLH
j_call: TRBJ1-4; v_call: TRBV5-1; cdr3_aa: ASSSGTLATNEKLF